Here is one TCR beta chain with its context. The time point here: pre-treatment sample, taken before nivolumab and TIL therapy. The data stem from a study of TIL therapy for anti-PD-1-resistant metastatic lung cancer. The overall study: Tumors carried a median about 1.5 non-synonymous mutations per megabase.

CDR1 MNHNY and CDR2 SVGAGI come from the germline V gene (reference sequence). V was clipped by 6 bases and J by 1 base, with 6 bases between them. The CDR3 has 12 residues. This was the immunoSEQ v3 assay. Sequencing was performed with immunoSEQ multiplex PCR; in TCRdb, only in-frame clones are kept and a portion is missing. This table holds 55,000 or so clones, about 81% found once. The starting material was blood, obtained at baseline. The V gene is TRBV6-6, the J gene TRBJ1-1; D unclear. The TCR comes from a person aged 25 to 80 with non-small cell lung cancer. Here the CDR3 DNA reads TGTGCCAGCAGGGCAGGGAACACTGAAGCTTTCTTT. This codes for CASRAGNTEAFF.